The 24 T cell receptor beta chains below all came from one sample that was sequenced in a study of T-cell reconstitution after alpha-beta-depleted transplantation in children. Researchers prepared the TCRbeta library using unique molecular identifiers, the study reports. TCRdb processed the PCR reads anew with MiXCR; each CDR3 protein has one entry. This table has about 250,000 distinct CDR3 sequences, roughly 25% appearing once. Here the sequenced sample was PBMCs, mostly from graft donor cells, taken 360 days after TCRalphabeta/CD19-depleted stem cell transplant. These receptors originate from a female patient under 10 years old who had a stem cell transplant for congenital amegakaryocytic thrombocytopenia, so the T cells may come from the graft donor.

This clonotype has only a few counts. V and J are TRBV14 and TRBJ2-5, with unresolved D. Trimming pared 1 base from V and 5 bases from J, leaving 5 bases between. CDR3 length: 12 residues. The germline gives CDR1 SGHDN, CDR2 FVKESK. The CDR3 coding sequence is TGTGCCAGCAGCCAAGTTCGGGAGACCCAGTACTTC. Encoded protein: CASSQVRETQYF.

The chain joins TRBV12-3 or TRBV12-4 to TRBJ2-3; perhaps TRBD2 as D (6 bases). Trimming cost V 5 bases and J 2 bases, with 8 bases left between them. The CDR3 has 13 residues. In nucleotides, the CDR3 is TGTGCCAGCAGTGGGACTTACACAGATACGCAGTATTTT. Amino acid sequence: CASSGTYTDTQYF.

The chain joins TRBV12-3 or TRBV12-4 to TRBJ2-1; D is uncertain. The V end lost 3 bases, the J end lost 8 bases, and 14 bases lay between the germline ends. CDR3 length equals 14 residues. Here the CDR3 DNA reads TGTGCCAGCAGTTTTGGTCTTCCTAGGGATGAGCAGTTCTTC. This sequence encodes CASSFGLPRDEQFF.

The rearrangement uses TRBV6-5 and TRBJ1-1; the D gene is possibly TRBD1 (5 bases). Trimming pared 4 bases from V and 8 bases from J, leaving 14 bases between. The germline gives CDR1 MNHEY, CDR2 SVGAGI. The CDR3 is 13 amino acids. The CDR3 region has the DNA TGTGCCAGCAGTTCCCTCTTAAACAGGGAAGCTTTCTTT. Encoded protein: CASSSLLNREAFF.

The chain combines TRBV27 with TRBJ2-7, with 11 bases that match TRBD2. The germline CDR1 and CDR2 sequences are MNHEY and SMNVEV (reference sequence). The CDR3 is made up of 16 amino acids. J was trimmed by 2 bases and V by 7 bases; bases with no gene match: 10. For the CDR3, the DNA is TGTGCCAGCACCTGGAGGGGACTAGCGGACCCCTACGAGCAGTACTTC. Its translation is CASTWRGLADPYEQYF.

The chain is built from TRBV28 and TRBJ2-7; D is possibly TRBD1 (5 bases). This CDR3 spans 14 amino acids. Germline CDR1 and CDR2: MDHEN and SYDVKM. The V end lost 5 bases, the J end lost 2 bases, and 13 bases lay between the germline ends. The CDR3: CASSTQGPPYEQYF. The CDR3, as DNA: TGTGCCAGCAGTACCCAGGGCCCCCCCTACGAGCAGTACTTC. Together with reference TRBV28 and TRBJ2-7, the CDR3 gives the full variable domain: DVKVTQSSRYLVKRTGEKVFLECVQDMDHENMFWYRQDPGLGLRLIYFSYDVKMKEKGDIPEGYSVSREKKERFSLILESASTNQTSMYLCASSTQGPPYEQYFGPGTRLTVT.

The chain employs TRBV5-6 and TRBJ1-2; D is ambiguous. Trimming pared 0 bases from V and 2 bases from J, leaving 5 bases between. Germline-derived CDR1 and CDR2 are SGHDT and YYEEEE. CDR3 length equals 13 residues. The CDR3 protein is CASSLAQNYGYTF. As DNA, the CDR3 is TGTGCCAGCAGCTTGGCTCAGAACTATGGCTACACCTTC. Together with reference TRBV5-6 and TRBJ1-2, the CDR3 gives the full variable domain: DAGVTQSPTHLIKTRGQQVTLRCSPKSGHDTVSWYQQALGQGPQFIFQYYEEEERQRGNFPDRFSGHQFPNYSSELNVNALLLGDSALYLCASSLAQNYGYTFGSGTRLTVV.

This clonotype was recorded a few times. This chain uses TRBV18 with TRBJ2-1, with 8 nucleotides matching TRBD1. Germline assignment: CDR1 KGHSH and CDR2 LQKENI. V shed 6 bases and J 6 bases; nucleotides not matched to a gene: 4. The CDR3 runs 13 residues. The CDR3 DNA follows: TGTGCCAGCTCTTCACAGGGGGGCAATGAGCAGTTCTTC. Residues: CASSSQGGNEQFF.

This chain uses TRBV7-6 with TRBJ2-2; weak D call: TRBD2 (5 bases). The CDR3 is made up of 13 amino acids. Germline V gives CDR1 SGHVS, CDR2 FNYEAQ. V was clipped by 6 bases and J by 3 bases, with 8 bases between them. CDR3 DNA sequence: TGTGCCAGCAGGAGGGATTACACCGGGGAGCTGTTTTTT. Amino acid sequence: CASRRDYTGELFF.

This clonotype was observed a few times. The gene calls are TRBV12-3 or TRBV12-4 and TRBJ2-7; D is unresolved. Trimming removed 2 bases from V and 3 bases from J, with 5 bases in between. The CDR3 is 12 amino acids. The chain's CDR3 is CASSLCYYEQYF. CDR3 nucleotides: TGTGCCAGCAGTTTATGCTACTACGAGCAGTACTTC.

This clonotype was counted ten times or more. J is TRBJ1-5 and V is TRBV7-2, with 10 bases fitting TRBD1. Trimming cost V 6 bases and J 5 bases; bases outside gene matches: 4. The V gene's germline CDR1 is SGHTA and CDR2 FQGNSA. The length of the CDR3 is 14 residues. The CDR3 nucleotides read TGTGCCAGCAGTCCGGGACAGGGGTATCAGCCCCAGCATTTT. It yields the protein CASSPGQGYQPQHF.

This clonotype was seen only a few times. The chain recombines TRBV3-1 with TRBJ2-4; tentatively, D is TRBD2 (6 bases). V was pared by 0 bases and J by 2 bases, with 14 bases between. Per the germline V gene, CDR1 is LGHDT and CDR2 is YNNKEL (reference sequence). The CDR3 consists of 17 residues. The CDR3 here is CASSQDLARGTKNIQYF. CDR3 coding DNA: TGTGCCAGCAGCCAAGACCTAGCGCGGGGTACCAAAAACATTCAGTACTTC.

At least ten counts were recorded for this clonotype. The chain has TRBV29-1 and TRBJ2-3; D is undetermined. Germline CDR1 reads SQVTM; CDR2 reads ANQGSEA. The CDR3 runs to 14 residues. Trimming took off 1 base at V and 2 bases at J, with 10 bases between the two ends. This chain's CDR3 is CSVEGTNLTDTQYF. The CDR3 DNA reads TGCAGCGTTGAAGGGACCAACCTCACAGATACGCAGTATTTT.

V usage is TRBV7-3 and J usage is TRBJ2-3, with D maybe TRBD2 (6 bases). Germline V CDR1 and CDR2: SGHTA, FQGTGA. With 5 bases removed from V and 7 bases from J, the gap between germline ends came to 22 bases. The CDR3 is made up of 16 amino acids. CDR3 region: CASSPHTGGQRNTQYF. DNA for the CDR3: TGTGCCAGCAGCCCTCATACCGGGGGTCAAAGGAATACGCAGTATTTT.

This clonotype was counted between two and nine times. In DNA form, the CDR3 reads TGTGCCAGCAGCCAAGTCGCAGGCCAAGAGACCCAGTACTTC. Translation: CASSQVAGQETQYF. The genes are TRBV14 and TRBJ2-5; no reliable D call. V gave up 1 base and J gave up 1 base, with 7 bases separating them. The CDR3 consists of 14 residues. Germline lookup yields CDR1 SGHDN and CDR2 FVKESK. The full variable domain, its missing parts supplied by reference TRBV14 and TRBJ2-5, is EAGVTQFPSHSVIEKGQTVTLRCDPISGHDNLYWYRRVMGKEIKFLLHFVKESKQDESGMPNNRFLAERTGGTYSTLKVQPAELEDSGVYFCASSQVAGQETQYFGPGTRLLVL.

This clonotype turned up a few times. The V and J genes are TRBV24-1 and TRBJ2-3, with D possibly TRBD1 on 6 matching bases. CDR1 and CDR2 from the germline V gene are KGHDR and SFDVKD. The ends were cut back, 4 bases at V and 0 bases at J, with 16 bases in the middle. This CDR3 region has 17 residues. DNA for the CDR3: TGTGCCACCAGTGACACGGGACATACGGGGAGCACAGATACGCAGTATTTT. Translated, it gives CATSDTGHTGSTDTQYF.

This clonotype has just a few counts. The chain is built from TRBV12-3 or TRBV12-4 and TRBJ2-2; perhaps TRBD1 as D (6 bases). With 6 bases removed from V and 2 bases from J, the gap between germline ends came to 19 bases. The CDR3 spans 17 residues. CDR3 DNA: TGTGCCAGCAGAGAGAAAATACCCGGGACAAACACCGGGGAGCTGTTTTTT. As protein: CASREKIPGTNTGELFF.

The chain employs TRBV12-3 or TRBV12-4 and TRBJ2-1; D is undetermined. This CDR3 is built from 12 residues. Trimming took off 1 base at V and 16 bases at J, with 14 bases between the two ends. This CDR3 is CASSLGLAAVFF. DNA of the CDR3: TGTGCCAGCAGTTTAGGTCTGGCGGCGGTATTCTTC.

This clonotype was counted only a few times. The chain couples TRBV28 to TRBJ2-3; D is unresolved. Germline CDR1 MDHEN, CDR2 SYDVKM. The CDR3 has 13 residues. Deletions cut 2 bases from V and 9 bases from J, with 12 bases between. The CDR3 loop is CASSLSDLSTQYF. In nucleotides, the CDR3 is TGTGCCAGCAGTTTAAGCGACCTGTCCACGCAGTATTTT.

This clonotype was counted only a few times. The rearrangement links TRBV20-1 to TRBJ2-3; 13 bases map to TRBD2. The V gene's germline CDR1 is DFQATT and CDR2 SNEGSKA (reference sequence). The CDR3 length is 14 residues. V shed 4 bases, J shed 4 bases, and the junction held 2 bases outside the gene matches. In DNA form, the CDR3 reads TGCAGTGCTATGACTAGCGGGGGGTCAGATACGCAGTATTTT. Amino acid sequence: CSAMTSGGSDTQYF.

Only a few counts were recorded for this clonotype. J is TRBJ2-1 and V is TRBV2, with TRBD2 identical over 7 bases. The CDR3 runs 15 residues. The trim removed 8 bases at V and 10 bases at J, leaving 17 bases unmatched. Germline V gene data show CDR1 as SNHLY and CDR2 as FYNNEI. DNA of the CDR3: TGTGCCAGCCTCCAGACTAGCCCCCCAATTGGGGAGCAGTTCTTC. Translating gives CASLQTSPPIGEQFF.

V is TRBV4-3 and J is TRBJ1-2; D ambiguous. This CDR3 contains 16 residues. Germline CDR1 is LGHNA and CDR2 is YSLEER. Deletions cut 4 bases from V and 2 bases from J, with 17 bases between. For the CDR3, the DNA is TGCGCCAGCAGCCCGATACTGAAAGCTTTAAACTATGGCTACACCTTC. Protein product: CASSPILKALNYGYTF.

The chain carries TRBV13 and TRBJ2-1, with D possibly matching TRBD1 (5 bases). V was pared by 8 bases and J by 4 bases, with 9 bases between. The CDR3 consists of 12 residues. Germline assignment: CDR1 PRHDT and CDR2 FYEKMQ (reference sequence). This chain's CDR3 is CASCHRYNEQFF. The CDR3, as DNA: TGTGCCAGCTGCCACAGGTACAATGAGCAGTTCTTC.

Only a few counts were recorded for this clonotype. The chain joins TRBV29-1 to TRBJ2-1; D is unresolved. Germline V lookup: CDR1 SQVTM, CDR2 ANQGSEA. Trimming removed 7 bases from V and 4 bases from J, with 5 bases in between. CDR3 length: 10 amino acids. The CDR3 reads CSAAYNEQFF. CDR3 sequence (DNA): TGCAGCGCAGCATACAATGAGCAGTTCTTC.